These 10 T cell receptor beta chains share one sample of origin, sequenced in a study of T cell repertoires in cytomegalovirus infection (dated by TCRdb to between 2017 and 2020). Sequenced using an Illumina HiSeq 1500. Through fastp at Q25 and MiXCR, TCRdb rebuilt clones from the public reads, retaining in-frame beta chains. Identical CDR3 protein sequences are pooled into one entry, listed with their most common genes and DNA. The sample data list approximately 150,000 distinct CDR3 sequences, and roughly 6.5% of these were observed just once. The ten largest clones represent approximately 18% of the sample. Sequencing input: PBMCs. Source of these receptors: a human donor in good health (CMV status not recorded). Some clones in this sample may be carry-over from other donors' samples.

This clonotype was counted between two and nine times. The CDR3 here is CASRQGADTQYF. The DNA for the CDR3 is TGTGCCAGCAGGCAGGGGGCAGATACGCAGTATTTT. The J gene is TRBJ2-3, the V gene TRBV6-2 or TRBV6-3; 7 bases are shared with TRBD1. This CDR3 has 12 residues. Germline CDR1 and CDR2: MNHEY and SVGEGT. V gave up 6 bases and J gave up 4 bases; unmatched junction bases: 1.

The V and J genes are TRBV29-1 and TRBJ2-1; D is undetermined. The CDR3 totals 16 residues. The ends were cut back, 7 bases at V and 3 bases at J, with 22 bases in the middle. Per germline, CDR1 SQVTM and CDR2 ANQGSEA. The CDR3: CSGTSNRARRYNEQFF. DNA for the CDR3: TGCAGCGGGACCAGTAATAGGGCTAGGCGCTACAATGAGCAGTTCTTC.

This clonotype was recorded at least ten times. V is TRBV2 and J is TRBJ1-6, with a weak D call TRBD1 (6 bases). This CDR3 has 20 amino acids. Trimming cost V 0 bases and J 0 bases, with 18 bases left between them. Germline values: CDR1 SNHLY, CDR2 FYNNEI. The CDR3 sequence: CASSEALRDIPSSYNSPLHF. The CDR3 DNA follows: TGTGCCAGCAGTGAAGCGCTTCGGGACATTCCAAGCTCCTATAATTCACCCCTCCACTTT.

This clonotype was seen a few times. This chain links TRBV28 with TRBJ1-1; a possible D gene is TRBD1 (5 bases). Germline loops: CDR1 MDHEN, CDR2 SYDVKM. V was shortened by 7 bases and J by 6 bases, with 18 bases between the two germline ends. This CDR3 spans 14 amino acids. CDR3 residues: CASTLGHRGAEAFF. As DNA, the CDR3 is TGTGCCAGCACTCTTGGACACCGGGGCGCTGAAGCTTTCTTT.

There are many counts of this clonotype. The chain combines TRBV11-2 with TRBJ1-1; possible D gene TRBD1, 5 bases. Trimming took off 4 bases at V and 1 base at J, with 13 bases between the two ends. Germline CDR1 and CDR2: SGHAT and FQNNGV. The CDR3 consists of 15 residues. CDR3 protein: CASSSPKGKNTEAFF. For the CDR3, the DNA is TGTGCCAGCAGCTCCCCTAAGGGGAAGAACACTGAAGCTTTCTTT.

This clonotype was recorded at least ten times. The V call is TRBV7-8, the J call TRBJ2-1; the D gene could be TRBD1 or TRBD2 (6 bases each). Looked up from germline, CDR1 is SGHVS and CDR2 is FQNEAQ. V lost 5 bases, J lost 6 bases, and 11 bases lay in between. The CDR3 has 13 amino acids. DNA of the CDR3: TGTGCCAGCAGCCAAGGGGGGCCCAATGAGCAGTTCTTC. As protein: CASSQGGPNEQFF.

Ten or more counts support this clonotype. The chain couples TRBV7-2 to TRBJ1-5; no definite D call. V lost 0 bases to trimming and J lost 10 bases, with 16 bases between them. CDR3 length: 15 residues. CDR1 and CDR2 from the germline V gene are SGHTA and FQGNSA. CDR3 bases: TGTGCCAGCAGCTTAGCGCTGGACGCCCAGTATCCCCAGCATTTT. Encoded protein: CASSLALDAQYPQHF.

This clonotype was seen repeatedly, ten times or more. The V gene is TRBV7-2, the J gene TRBJ1-2; D remains ambiguous. V was cut by 2 bases and J by 3 bases, with 16 bases left in between. CDR1 is SGHTA and CDR2 is FQGNSA in the germline V gene. CDR3 length: 16 residues. As DNA, the CDR3 is TGTGCCAGCAGCTTAACGCGGAACTCTGGGGACTATGGCTACACCTTC. Protein: CASSLTRNSGDYGYTF.

This chain links TRBV20-1 with TRBJ2-7; a possible D gene is TRBD1 (5 bases). Trimming removed 0 bases at V and 3 bases at J, with 12 bases between. The CDR3 extends over 14 amino acids. Looked up from germline, CDR1 is DFQATT and CDR2 is SNEGSKA (reference sequence). The CDR3 DNA reads TGCAGTGCTAGAGATCTGCCAGGGAACTACGAGCAGTACTTC. It yields the protein CSARDLPGNYEQYF.

There are many counts of this clonotype. The chain combines TRBV7-6 with TRBJ2-7; 7 bases fit TRBD1. Germline V CDR1 and CDR2: SGHVS, FNYEAQ. V shed 5 bases and J 3 bases; nucleotides not matched to a gene: 13. The CDR3 has 16 residues. The CDR3 loop is CASSLAPGTESYEQYF. In DNA form, the CDR3 reads TGTGCCAGCAGCCTCGCCCCCGGGACAGAGAGCTACGAGCAGTACTTC. The variable domain in full, with the rest retrieved from reference TRBV7-6 and TRBJ2-7, is GAGVSQSPRYKVTKRGQDVALRCDPISGHVSLYWYRQALGQGPEFLTYFNYEAQQDKSGLPNDRFSAERPEGSISTLTIQRTEQRDSAMYRCASSLAPGTESYEQYFGPGTRLTVT.